This entry is about one T cell receptor beta chain. These data come from a study of cytomegalovirus exposure and HLA in healthy donors. Germline loops: CDR1 MNHEY, CDR2 SVGAGI. This CDR3 comprises 15 residues. V was clipped by 3 bases and J by 5 bases; unmatched bases: 6. The PCR employed 60 Vbeta primers together with 13 Jbeta primers. The assay was immunoSEQ multiplex PCR, and TCRdb's table has in-frame clones only and misses some. The table includes 180,000 or so clones, approximately 80% detected once. The sequencing input was PBMCs. This TCR was sampled from a woman aged 18-29 years in good health and CMV-seronegative. This chain joins TRBV6-5 and TRBJ2-2; TRBD2 matches 7 bases. CDR3 residues: CASSYATSRTGELFF. CDR3 DNA sequence: TGTGCCAGCAGTTATGCGACTAGCCGAACCGGGGAGCTGTTTTTT.